The 15 T cell receptor beta chains listed next were all sequenced from one sample in a study of HIV-infected children after antiretroviral therapy interruption. The TCR library was built from RNA with a 3' RACE protocol and unique molecular identifiers. TCRdb re-called the 3' RACE reads through MiXCR, storing one row per CDR3 protein. Here the sample spans approximately 96,000 distinct CDR3 sequences, roughly 6.4% being singletons. Treatment in this sample: PENTA 11 planned treatment interruption arm or continuous ART arm. Sequences were derived from CD45RA+ CD4+ T cells from PBMCs, pooled from several time points, sampled from a donor given antiretroviral therapy, either interrupted or continuous. Subset in this sample: naive CD4+ CD45RA+ CD45RO- T cells. These TCRs come from a pool of human donors with HIV.

The rearrangement uses TRBV5-4 and TRBJ2-7, with 11 positions matching TRBD2. After removal of 1 base from V and 4 bases from J, the junction contained 1 base not matched to a gene. The CDR3 is made up of 14 amino acids. From germline, CDR1 is SGHNT and CDR2 YYREEE (reference sequence). The CDR3, as DNA: TGTGCCAGCAGCTTGACTAGCGGGAGTTACGAGCAGTACTTC. This encodes CASSLTSGSYEQYF.

The J gene is TRBJ2-3, the V gene TRBV19; tentatively, D is TRBD1 (6 bases). Germline V gene sequence: CDR1 LNHDA, CDR2 SQIVND (reference sequence). V dropped 0 bases and J dropped 8 bases, with 9 bases sitting between them. There are 13 residues in the CDR3. CDR3 sequence: CASSIDQGSTQYF. CDR3 sequence (DNA): TGTGCCAGTAGTATAGATCAGGGGAGTACGCAGTATTTT. Combining the CDR3 with reference TRBV19 and TRBJ2-3 gives the whole variable domain DGGITQSPKYLFRKEGQNVTLSCEQNLNHDAMYWYRQDPGQGLRLIYYSQIVNDFQKGDIAEGYSVSREKKESFPLTVTSAQKNPTAFYLCASSIDQGSTQYFGPGTRLTVL.

The chain links TRBV28 to TRBJ1-5; D gene ambiguous. This CDR3 comprises 15 residues. Trimming took off 5 bases at V and 5 bases at J, with 16 bases between the two ends. The germline CDR1 and CDR2 sequences are MDHEN and SYDVKM. For the CDR3, the DNA is TGTGCCAGCAGTGGATCCCCGGGCGGTCATCAGCCCCAGCATTTT. Encoded protein: CASSGSPGGHQPQHF.

This clonotype was observed at least ten times. The chain joins TRBV5-1 to TRBJ2-3; possible D gene TRBD2, 7 bases. CDR1 is SGHRS and CDR2 is YFSETQ in the germline V gene. V lost 0 bases to trimming and J lost 7 bases, with 15 bases between them. The CDR3 consists of 15 residues. The DNA of the CDR3 is TGCGCCAGCAGCTTGGTTGGGGGGGCCGCTAATACGCAGTATTTT. Amino acid sequence: CASSLVGGAANTQYF.

This rearrangement joins TRBV19 to TRBJ2-1, with D possibly being TRBD2 (5 bases). Per the germline V gene, CDR1 is LNHDA and CDR2 is SQIVND (reference sequence). The CDR3 is made up of 14 amino acids. V lost 5 bases and J 5 bases, leaving 13 bases between the germline ends. CDR3 DNA sequence: TGTGCCAGTAGTCGGATCGGGGTGAACAATGAGCAGTTCTTC. Protein product: CASSRIGVNNEQFF.

This clonotype came up a few times. This chain joins TRBV10-1 and TRBJ2-5; 8 positions match TRBD1. CDR3 length equals 15 residues. Germline V gene lookup returns CDR1 WNHNN and CDR2 SYGVQD (reference sequence). V was clipped by 3 bases and J by 3 bases; unmatched bases: 6. CDR3 nucleotide sequence: TGCGCCAGCAGTGATGGTTCGACAGGGGAAGAGACCCAGTACTTC. Translation: CASSDGSTGEETQYF.

The CDR3 sequence: CSAPGDYQETQYF. In DNA form, the CDR3 reads TGCAGTGCCCCTGGGGACTACCAAGAGACCCAGTACTTC. The chain carries TRBV20-1 and TRBJ2-5; D might be TRBD2 (6 bases). Germline-derived CDR1 and CDR2 are DFQATT and SNEGSKA (reference sequence). Trimming removed 6 bases at V and 0 bases at J, with 11 bases between. The CDR3 has 13 amino acids.

This clonotype was recorded many times. The V and J genes are TRBV7-3 and TRBJ2-3; D is ambiguous. The CDR3 spans 13 residues. The V gene's germline CDR1 is SGHTA and CDR2 FQGTGA. V was shortened by 5 bases and J by 5 bases, with 11 bases between the two germline ends. The CDR3 nucleotides read TGTGCCAGCAGCCAAAACCAACAAGATACGCAGTATTTT. This gives the protein CASSQNQQDTQYF.

This clonotype was recorded at least ten times. CDR3 region: CASSLGSDAFF. In nucleotides, the CDR3 is TGCGCCAGCAGTCTAGGGTCAGACGCGTTCTTC. This chain links TRBV23-1 with TRBJ2-1, with no clear D. TRBV23-1 is given ORF status, its function remaining uncertain. Between the trimmed V and J ends, which lost 4 bases and 15 bases, there was a span of 13 bases. CDR3 size: 11 residues.

This clonotype was picked up many times. This chain connects TRBV12-3 or TRBV12-4 to TRBJ1-1; D not certain. The CDR3 loop spans 15 amino acids. Trimming stripped 2 bases from V and 1 base from J, with 11 bases between. CDR3 region: CASSLLRLENTEAFF. Written as DNA, the CDR3 is TGTGCCAGCAGTTTATTAAGGTTAGAGAACACTGAAGCTTTCTTT.

This clonotype appeared a few times. This chain uses TRBV27 with TRBJ2-2, with 9 bases fitting TRBD1. The CDR3 totals 16 residues. Germline assignment: CDR1 MNHEY and CDR2 SMNVEV (reference sequence). Trimming took 4 bases from V and 3 from J; bases not matched to a gene: 6. CDR3 DNA: TGTGCCAGCAGTTCCCTGGGACAGGGCGACACCGGGGAGCTGTTTTTT. It yields the protein CASSSLGQGDTGELFF.

This clonotype was detected ten times or more. The DNA of the CDR3 is TGTGCCACCAGTGATTTCGGCCAGCCCCAGCATTTT. This translates into CATSDFGQPQHF. The chain uses TRBV24-1 and TRBJ1-5; no clear D gene. The ends were cut back, 1 base at V and 7 bases at J, with 4 bases in the middle. The germline gives CDR1 KGHDR, CDR2 SFDVKD. The CDR3 spans 12 residues.

This clonotype was found many times. The gene calls are TRBV10-3 and TRBJ2-7, with 10 bases aligning to TRBD1. Germline V gene sequence: CDR1 ENHRY, CDR2 SYGVKD. CDR3 length: 13 residues. The V gene end was trimmed by 6 bases and the J gene end by 5 bases; junction bases not matched to a gene: 4. The CDR3 DNA reads as TGTGCCATCAGGGGGACAGGGGAGGACGAGCAGTACTTC. This gives the protein CAIRGTGEDEQYF.

The rearrangement links TRBV5-1 to TRBJ1-3; D may be TRBD1 (5 bases). V was pared by 3 bases and J by 2 bases, with 18 bases between. The CDR3 length is 17 residues. The germline CDR1 and CDR2 sequences are SGHRS and YFSETQ. The CDR3 bases are TGCGCCAGCAGCTCGGGACTGCAGGCCCCTCCTGGAAACACCATATATTTT. Translating gives CASSSGLQAPPGNTIYF. Full variable domain (missing parts from reference TRBV5-1 and TRBJ1-3): KAGVTQTPRYLIKTRGQQVTLSCSPISGHRSVSWYQQTPGQGLQFLFEYFSETQRNKGNFPGRFSGRQFSNSRSEMNVSTLELGDSALYLCASSSGLQAPPGNTIYFGEGSWLTVV.

This clonotype has a count of ten or more. The chain couples TRBV12-3 or TRBV12-4 to TRBJ1-5; D remains unclear. V lost 3 bases to trimming and J lost 0 bases, with 9 bases between them. The CDR3 has 15 amino acids. DNA of the CDR3: TGTGCCAGCAGTTTGGCCAGACATAGCAATCAGCCCCAGCATTTT. It specifies CASSLARHSNQPQHF.